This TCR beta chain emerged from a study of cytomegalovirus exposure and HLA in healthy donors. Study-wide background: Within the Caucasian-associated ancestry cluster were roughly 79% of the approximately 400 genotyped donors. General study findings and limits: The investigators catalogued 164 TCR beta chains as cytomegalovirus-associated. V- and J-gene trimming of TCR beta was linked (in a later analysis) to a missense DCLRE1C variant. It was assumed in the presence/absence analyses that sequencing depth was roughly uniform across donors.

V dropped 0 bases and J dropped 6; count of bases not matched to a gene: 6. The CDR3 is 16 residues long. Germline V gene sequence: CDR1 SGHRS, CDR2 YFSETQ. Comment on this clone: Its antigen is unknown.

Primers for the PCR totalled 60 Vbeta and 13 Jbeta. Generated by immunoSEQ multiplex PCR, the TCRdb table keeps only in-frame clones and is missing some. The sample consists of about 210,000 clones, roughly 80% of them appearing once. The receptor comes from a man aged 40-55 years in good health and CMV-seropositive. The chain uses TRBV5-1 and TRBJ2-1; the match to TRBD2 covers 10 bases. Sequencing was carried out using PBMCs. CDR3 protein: CASSLAASGSPNEQFF. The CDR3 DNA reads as TGCGCCAGCAGCTTGGCCGCTAGCGGGAGCCCCAATGAGCAGTTCTTC.